This T cell receptor (beta chain) is drawn from a study of blood T cell repertoires in COVID-19. As for the study in general: In each case, the material was cDNA or gDNA derived from T cells, B-cell-depleted T cells, or PBMCs.

In the original processing: It was from reference gene primer amplification that nucleated cell counts were estimated. Assay used: immunoSEQ multiplex PCR; TCRdb lists only in-frame clones, some missing. Clone size and the V and J calls come from that table; the DNA yielded D and trimming. This sample has 100,000 to 150,000 clones, with approximately 68% found just once. The CDR3 has 11 residues. In germline, CDR1 is DFQATT, CDR2 SNEGSKA (reference sequence). The V and J ends lost 6 bases and 10 bases, in that order; junction bases with no gene match: 5. The chain is built from TRBV20-1 and TRBJ1-1, with 10 bases lining up with TRBD1. What was sequenced was peripheral blood. The TCR comes from a woman in her seventies with acute or convalescent COVID-19. In DNA, the CDR3 is TGCAGTGCGCCCGACAGGGGGCGAGCTTTCTTT. Its translation is CSAPDRGRAFF.